This TCR beta chain was profiled in a study of blood T cell repertoires in COVID-19. Between the trimmed V and J ends, which lost 0 bases and 5 bases, there was a span of 11 bases. The CDR3 length is 15 residues. Germline V gene data show CDR1 as LNHNV and CDR2 as YYDKDF (reference sequence). Produced via immunoSEQ multiplex PCR; TCRdb's table is partial and in-frame only. This sample has about 290,000 clones, with roughly nine tenths found just once. This clonotype originated in a woman in her twenties or thirties with COVID-19, enrolled during active disease. The chain has TRBV15 and TRBJ2-1; D is uncertain. The material sequenced was peripheral blood. The CDR3 coding sequence is TGTGCCACCAGCAGAGAACAACCAGAGGACAATGAGCAGTTCTTC. Translated: CATSREQPEDNEQFF.